The sequence of this T cell receptor (beta chain) was determined in a study of T cells in Graves' hyperthyroidism and ophthalmopathy. TCR beta CDR3 region amplification was performed from RNA transcripts. The primer set for the first-round RT-PCR of the TCR CDR3 was HTBI. In TCRdb, the multiplex PCR reads were re-called with MiXCR into one record per CDR3 protein. This table holds roughly 500,000 distinct CDR3 sequences, roughly 16% found once. CDR1 LNHNV and CDR2 YYDKDF come from the germline V gene (reference sequence). The CDR3 has 18 residues. Trimming took off 0 bases at V and 3 bases at J, with 17 bases between the two ends. This clonotype turned up a few times.

The chain employs TRBV15 and TRBJ1-4; a possible D gene is TRBD1 (6 bases). Sequencing input: blood. The source of this sequence is a woman between 25 and 40 years old with Graves' ophthalmopathy. CDR3 in DNA: TGTGCCACCAGCAGAGATCCTCTGGGGCAGGGGTCTAATGAAAAACTGTTTTTT. Translated, it gives CATSRDPLGQGSNEKLFF.